These 28 T cell receptor beta chains were all obtained from the same sample, sequenced in a study of technical replicates of blood from a handful of donors. Profiling relied on immunoSEQ multiplex PCR, and the TCRdb table lists in-frame clones only, not all of them. This table has about 53,000 clones, 86% appearing once. Sequencing was done on a sample of PBMCs. The receptors were gathered from a human donor in good health. Some clones in this sample may be carry-over from other donors' samples.

The genes are TRBV15 and TRBJ1-4, with TRBD1 matching over 7 bases. The CDR3 is 13 residues long. J lost 8 bases, V lost 5 bases, and 5 bases had no gene match. The germline gives CDR1 LNHNV, CDR2 YYDKDF (reference sequence). The CDR3 sequence: CATSGTETEKLFF. Written as DNA, the CDR3 is TGTGCCACCAGCGGGACAGAAACCGAAAAACTGTTTTTT.

The J gene is TRBJ2-7, the V gene TRBV14, with 10 bases that match TRBD2. This CDR3 region has 17 residues. V was pared by 0 bases and J by 1 base, with 6 bases of the junction left unmatched. CDR1 is SGHDN, CDR2 FVKESK, per germline. CDR3: CASSQELSGRKSYEQYF. CDR3 bases: TGTGCCAGCAGCCAAGAGCTTAGCGGGAGGAAATCCTACGAGCAGTACTTC.

This chain joins TRBV2 and TRBJ2-1, with TRBD2 matching over 11 bases. The CDR3 is made up of 16 amino acids. Germline loops: CDR1 SNHLY, CDR2 FYNNEI. V lost 6 bases and J lost 7; bases outside the gene matches: 11. The CDR3 DNA follows: TGTGCCAGCAGGACGCAACTAGCGGGAGTTAAGAATGAGCAGTTCTTC. As protein: CASRTQLAGVKNEQFF.

The rearrangement uses TRBV2 and TRBJ2-5; unclear D gene. The CDR3 runs to 14 residues. Germline V gene sequence: CDR1 SNHLY, CDR2 FYNNEI. With 1 base removed from V and 2 bases from J, the gap between germline ends came to 8 bases. CDR3 sequence reads: CASSEGTEQETQYF. CDR3 sequence (DNA): TGTGCCAGCAGTGAAGGTACAGAACAAGAGACCCAGTACTTC.

This chain links TRBV19 with TRBJ2-2; D possibly corresponds to TRBD1 (6 bases). The CDR3 has 16 amino acids. The germline V gene encodes CDR1 LNHDA and CDR2 SQIVND (reference sequence). V was shortened by 6 bases and J by 2 bases, with 16 bases between the two germline ends. This CDR3 reads CASRPLTGQNTGELFF. The CDR3 DNA reads TGTGCCAGTAGACCACTCACGGGACAAAACACCGGGGAGCTGTTTTTT.

The V call is TRBV10-2, the J call TRBJ2-4; 12 bases line up with TRBD2. The CDR3 runs to 16 residues. Losses at the gene ends were 5 bases for V and 5 bases for J; bases not matched to a gene: 7. CDR1 WSHSY and CDR2 SAAADI come from the germline V gene. The CDR3 bases are TGCGCCAGCAGTTCTCTAGCGGGGGGGCTGCAAAACATTCAGTACTTC. Translating gives CASSSLAGGLQNIQYF.

The chain couples TRBV12-5 to TRBJ1-2; 10 nucleotides agree with TRBD1. Trimming cost V 1 base and J 4 bases; bases outside gene matches: 0. Germline V CDR1 and CDR2: LGHNT, FRNRAP. This CDR3 has 14 amino acids. The CDR3 loop reads CASGLGQGAYGYTF. CDR3 sequence (DNA): TGTGCTAGTGGTTTGGGACAGGGGGCCTATGGCTACACCTTC. Filled out from reference TRBV12-5 and TRBJ1-2, the complete variable domain reads DARVTQTPRHKVTEMGQEVTMRCQPILGHNTVFWYRQTMMQGLELLAYFRNRAPLDDSGMPKDRFSAEMPDATLATLKIQPSEPRDSAVYFCASGLGQGAYGYTFGSGTRLTVV.

The CDR3 is CASSRLGGSYNSPLHF. The DNA of the CDR3 is TGCGCCAGCAGCCGGCTCGGGGGGTCCTATAATTCACCCCTCCACTTT. The gene calls are TRBV5-1 and TRBJ1-6; D is possibly TRBD1 (5 bases). In germline, CDR1 is SGHRS, CDR2 YFSETQ. The CDR3 runs 16 residues. Between the trimmed V and J ends, which lost 4 bases and 1 base, there was a span of 12 bases.

The chain links TRBV11-1 to TRBJ2-1, with D perhaps matching TRBD2 (6 bases). Germline values: CDR1 SGHAT, CDR2 FQDESV (reference sequence). Trimming stripped 2 bases from V and 10 bases from J, with 15 bases between. The CDR3 totals 14 residues. This chain's CDR3 is CASSLMGTAREQFF. As DNA, the CDR3 is TGTGCCAGCAGCTTAATGGGGACTGCACGGGAGCAGTTCTTC.

On this clone itself: Mismatch with germline at one junction end may stem from a read error. The chain uses TRBV7-8 and TRBJ1-2; D unclear. The CDR3 covers 14 residues. Germline V gene data show CDR1 as SGHVS and CDR2 as FQNEAQ. CDR3 region: CASSPYPDIYVYTF. The CDR3, as DNA: TGTGCCAGCAGCCCATACCCTGACATCTATGTCTACACCTTC.

The V gene is TRBV29-1, the J gene TRBJ2-7, with D tentatively TRBD2 (5 bases). From germline, CDR1 is SQVTM and CDR2 ANQGSEA. This CDR3 region has 12 residues. Trimming removed 6 bases from V and 2 bases from J, with 11 bases in between. The CDR3 DNA sequence: TGCAGCGTCCAAGACGGGGCCTACGAGCAGTACTTC. The encoded protein is CSVQDGAYEQYF.

The chain links TRBV5-6 to TRBJ1-4, with D maybe TRBD1 (5 bases). Germline CDR1 SGHDT, CDR2 YYEEEE. V was trimmed by 5 bases and J by 1 base, leaving 12 bases between them. This CDR3 has 15 amino acids. CDR3 region: CASSHTGETNEKLFF. The DNA for the CDR3 is TGTGCCAGCAGTCACACGGGGGAAACTAATGAAAAACTGTTTTTT.

This chain uses TRBV7-9 with TRBJ2-7; tentatively, D is TRBD1 (5 bases). The CDR3 loop spans 15 amino acids. From germline, CDR1 is SEHNR and CDR2 FQNEAQ (reference sequence). Trimming took off 3 bases at V and 4 bases at J, with 16 bases between the two ends. The CDR3 reads CASSFPETAQYEQYF. The CDR3 DNA is TGTGCCAGCAGCTTCCCCGAGACAGCCCAATACGAGCAGTACTTC.

V is TRBV15 and J is TRBJ1-2, with TRBD1 matching over 7 bases. CDR1 LNHNV and CDR2 YYDKDF come from the germline V gene (reference sequence). This CDR3 has 15 residues. V was pared by 4 bases and J by 5 bases, with 10 bases of the junction left unmatched. The CDR3 DNA follows: TGTGCCACCAGCATCTCCACGGGACAGAGTTATGGCTACACCTTC. Translated, it gives CATSISTGQSYGYTF.

This chain joins TRBV7-9 and TRBJ1-2; 7 bases are shared with TRBD1. Trimming took 6 bases from V and 3 from J; bases not matched to a gene: 7. Germline lookup yields CDR1 SEHNR and CDR2 FQNEAQ (reference sequence). This CDR3 spans 14 amino acids. The CDR3 sequence: CASSQQGIDYGYTF. The DNA of the CDR3 is TGTGCCAGCAGTCAACAGGGGATTGACTATGGCTACACCTTC.

The chain uses TRBV2 and TRBJ1-4, with a weak D call TRBD1 (5 bases). This CDR3 has 14 amino acids. V was pared by 6 bases and J by 0 bases, with 8 bases between. Germline lookup yields CDR1 SNHLY and CDR2 FYNNEI. The CDR3 spells CASRGPATNEKLFF. In nucleotides, the CDR3 is TGTGCCAGCAGGGGGCCAGCAACTAATGAAAAACTGTTTTTT.

The chain couples TRBV7-2 to TRBJ2-7, with TRBD2 matching over 10 bases. Trimming at V came to 3 bases and at J to 4 bases, leaving 15 bases not matched to a gene. CDR1 is SGHTA, CDR2 FQGNSA, per germline. The CDR3 is 18 residues long. The CDR3 reads CASSLSSSGRAMGYEQYF. The CDR3 region has the DNA TGTGCCAGCAGCTTGTCTAGCAGCGGGAGGGCCATGGGTTACGAGCAGTACTTC. Full variable domain (rest looked up from reference TRBV7-2 and TRBJ2-7): GAGVSQSPSNKVTEKGKDVELRCDPISGHTALYWYRQSLGQGLEFLIYFQGNSAPDKSGLPSDRFSAERTGGSVSTLTIQRTQQEDSAVYLCASSLSSSGRAMGYEQYFGPGTRLTVT.

The CDR3 DNA is TGCAGCGCCGCGCGGGTGAACACTGAAGCTTTCTTT. Protein product: CSAARVNTEAFF. This rearrangement joins TRBV29-1 to TRBJ1-1; unclear D gene. Germline V CDR1 and CDR2: SQVTM, ANQGSEA. Trimming removed 7 bases at V and 0 bases at J, with 9 bases between. The CDR3 runs 12 residues.

The V and J genes are TRBV15 and TRBJ2-3; 7 positions agree with TRBD2. V was clipped by 9 bases and J by 3 bases; unmatched bases: 3. Germline V gene lookup returns CDR1 LNHNV and CDR2 YYDKDF (reference sequence). This CDR3 contains 12 residues. DNA of the CDR3: TGTGCCACGCGGGGGAGAACAGATACGCAGTATTTT. Translating gives CATRGRTDTQYF.

The CDR3 nucleotides are TGCGCCAGCAGCCATGACCGGGACACCTTCTATGGCTACACCTTC. It translates to CASSHDRDTFYGYTF. The chain is built from TRBV4-3 and TRBJ1-2; perhaps TRBD1 as D (6 bases). Germline loops: CDR1 LGHNA, CDR2 YSLEER. The CDR3 consists of 15 residues. V was shortened by 3 bases and J by 4 bases, with 15 bases between the two germline ends.

V usage is TRBV4-2 and J usage is TRBJ2-3, with TRBD1 matching over 9 bases. The V gene end was trimmed by 1 base and the J gene end by 4 bases; junction bases not matched to a gene: 3. Germline CDR1 is LGHNA and CDR2 is YNFKEQ. The CDR3 is made up of 15 amino acids. DNA of the CDR3: TGTGCCAGCAGCCAAGCGACAGGGGGGCCAGATACGCAGTATTTT. Its translation is CASSQATGGPDTQYF.

The rearrangement joins TRBV15 to TRBJ2-1; no clear D gene. There are 15 residues in the CDR3. Between the trimmed V and J ends, which lost 0 bases and 6 bases, there was a span of 12 bases. CDR1 and CDR2 (germline): LNHNV, YYDKDF (reference sequence). The CDR3 nucleotides are TGTGCCACCAGCAGAGATCTTCTAGTTGCCAATGAGCAGTTCTTC. Amino acid sequence: CATSRDLLVANEQFF.

J is TRBJ2-2 and V is TRBV5-1; 8 nucleotides align to TRBD1. Germline lookup yields CDR1 SGHRS and CDR2 YFSETQ. With 1 base clipped from V and 6 bases from J, the junction kept 8 bases outside the gene matches. The CDR3 runs 16 residues. The CDR3 DNA follows: TGCGCCAGCAGCTTGCAATGGACAGGGAATGCCGGGGAGCTGTTTTTT. Protein product: CASSLQWTGNAGELFF.

This chain connects TRBV5-6 to TRBJ2-7; 9 nucleotides line up with TRBD1. V lost 4 bases to trimming and J lost 0 bases; unmatched junction nucleotides: 5. The CDR3 spans 15 residues. Germline CDR1 and CDR2: SGHDT and YYEEEE. CDR3 sequence reads: CASSQRTGDSYEQYF. CDR3 nucleotides: TGTGCCAGCAGCCAGCGGACAGGGGACTCCTACGAGCAGTACTTC.

This sequence joins TRBV19 and TRBJ2-7; 9 bases line up with TRBD1. This CDR3 is built from 15 residues. J was trimmed by 1 base and V by 4 bases; bases with no gene match: 5. The germline V gene encodes CDR1 LNHDA and CDR2 SQIVND (reference sequence). In DNA, the CDR3 is TGTGCCAGTAGTACCCGGGACAGGGCTTCCTACGAGCAGTACTTC. It yields the protein CASSTRDRASYEQYF.

The table lists this clone with a count of one. The chain uses TRBV7-3 and TRBJ2-5, with D unresolved. V was cut by 4 bases and J by 7 bases, with 16 bases left in between. The CDR3 covers 14 residues. CDR1 is SGHTA and CDR2 is FQGTGA in the germline V gene. CDR3 loop: CASSSDWLSGTQYF. The CDR3 nucleotides are TGTGCCAGCAGCTCCGACTGGTTATCGGGGACCCAGTACTTC.

This clone was seen a handful of times. The chain combines TRBV6-5 with TRBJ1-2; D is unresolved. Trimming shortened V by 6 bases and J by 4 bases, and 12 bases separated the two germline ends. The germline V gene has CDR1 MNHEY and CDR2 SVGAGI. The CDR3 totals 13 residues. CDR3: CASSKTVAYGYTF. As DNA, the CDR3 is TGTGCCAGCAGCAAGACTGTGGCCTATGGCTACACCTTC.

The chain employs TRBV4-2 and TRBJ2-2; D remains ambiguous. The ends were cut back, 2 bases at V and 2 bases at J, with 9 bases in the middle. CDR1 is LGHNA and CDR2 is YNFKEQ in the germline V gene. The CDR3 totals 15 residues. For the CDR3, the DNA is TGTGCCAGCAGCCAACGGCTACTAAACACCGGGGAGCTGTTTTTT. This codes for CASSQRLLNTGELFF.